The present T cell receptor (beta chain) was sequenced within a study of stem cell transplantation in POMP-related autoinflammatory disease. Across the study: Pre-transplant patients had naive-skewed CD4+ T cells and few CD8+ T cells.

Clones were sequenced by immunoSEQ multiplex PCR, and TCRdb holds only the in-frame ones, with some missing. Of about 26,000 clones listed, around four fifths are singletons. V lost 8 bases, J lost 5 bases, and 7 bases stayed unmatched. Germline values: CDR1 MNHNS, CDR2 SASEGT. The length of the CDR3 is 14 residues. The chain uses TRBV6-1 and TRBJ1-4; 8 positions agree with TRBD1. The source is a human donor with POMP-related autoinflammation and immune dysregulation (PRAID). Sequences were derived from CD4+ T cells from PBMCs, sampled before stem cell transplantation. CDR3 amino acids: CASRRDRLNEKLFF. In nucleotides, the CDR3 is TGTGCCAGCCGTAGGGACAGGCTAAATGAAAAACTGTTTTTT.